Following are 18 T cell receptor beta chains from one sample sequenced in a study of CD8 T cells in Susac syndrome (dated by TCRdb to between 2018 and 2021). Library creation used the immunoSEQ multiplex PCR assay. RNA was extracted with the RNeasy kit and 0.5 to 1 ug was reverse transcribed using random hexamers. In-frame beta chains were kept once TCRdb had trimmed the public reads at Q25 with fastp and called clones with MiXCR. Every CDR3 protein is listed once, alongside the most common genes and DNA of its rows. The sample data list about 240,000 distinct CDR3 sequences, and about 95% of these were observed just once. Jointly, the top ten make up under 0.12% of the sample. The sequenced material came from CD4+ T cells from PBMCs. The receptors originated from a human donor with Susac syndrome.

The chain couples TRBV30 to TRBJ2-1, with 9 positions matching TRBD1. The CDR3 loop spans 14 amino acids. Germline lookup yields CDR1 GTSNPN and CDR2 SVGIG (reference sequence). V gave up 7 bases and J gave up 6 bases; unmatched junction bases: 10. CDR3 nucleotide sequence: TGTGCCTACGAGGACAGGGGAGTTTTCAATGAGCAGTTCTTC. Translated: CAYEDRGVFNEQFF.

The CDR3 is CSARGPSSPYEQYF. For the CDR3, the DNA is TGCAGCGCCCGAGGGCCATCCTCCCCCTACGAGCAGTACTTC. This chain joins TRBV29-1 and TRBJ2-7, with D possibly TRBD2 on 5 matching bases. Germline V lookup: CDR1 SQVTM, CDR2 ANQGSEA. This CDR3 comprises 14 residues. Trimming pared 7 bases from V and 2 bases from J, leaving 18 bases between.

V gene TRBV29-1 combines with J gene TRBJ1-5; TRBD1 might be the D (5 bases). The length of the CDR3 is 14 residues. CDR1 is SQVTM, CDR2 ANQGSEA, per germline. V lost 4 bases and J lost 3, with 13 bases in between. The CDR3 nucleotides read TGCAGCGTTGCGTCCGACAGCCACAATCAGCCCCAGCATTTT. Its translation is CSVASDSHNQPQHF.

The chain uses TRBV29-1 and TRBJ2-7, with D possibly being TRBD1 or TRBD2 (5 bases each). Germline V gives CDR1 SQVTM, CDR2 ANQGSEA. This CDR3 spans 14 amino acids. V was clipped by 7 bases and J by 3 bases, with 19 bases between them. CDR3 sequence reads: CSAGDQINYYEQYF. DNA for the CDR3: TGCAGCGCCGGGGACCAGATAAACTACTACGAGCAGTACTTC.

The V and J genes are TRBV28 and TRBJ2-7; D is unresolved. V was trimmed by 8 bases and J by 6 bases, leaving 14 bases between them. This CDR3 region has 12 residues. Germline V gives CDR1 MDHEN, CDR2 SYDVKM. The CDR3 DNA sequence: TGTGCCAGCCGTCCGAACCTTGGCGAGCAGTACTTC. It yields the protein CASRPNLGEQYF.

This chain uses TRBV20-1 with TRBJ2-2, with D perhaps matching TRBD1 (5 bases). In germline, CDR1 is DFQATT, CDR2 SNEGSKA (reference sequence). Trimming shortened V by 5 bases and J by 1 base, and 11 bases separated the two germline ends. This CDR3 has 14 amino acids. CDR3 sequence reads: CSARNRLNTGELFF. CDR3 nucleotide sequence: TGCAGTGCTCGGAACAGGTTGAACACCGGGGAGCTGTTTTTT.

This rearrangement joins TRBV28 to TRBJ2-7; 8 bases are shared with TRBD1. Germline-derived CDR1 and CDR2 are MDHEN and SYDVKM. The V gene end was trimmed by 6 bases and the J gene end by 5 bases; junction bases not matched to a gene: 3. The CDR3 is 12 amino acids. The CDR3 DNA reads TGTGCCAGCAGGATGACAGGGGACGAGCAGTACTTC. This codes for CASRMTGDEQYF. Based on the CDR3 plus reference TRBV28 and TRBJ2-7, the full variable domain is DVKVTQSSRYLVKRTGEKVFLECVQDMDHENMFWYRQDPGLGLRLIYFSYDVKMKEKGDIPEGYSVSREKKERFSLILESASTNQTSMYLCASRMTGDEQYFGPGTRLTVT.

The V and J genes are TRBV28 and TRBJ2-3; D is uncertain. CDR1 is MDHEN, CDR2 SYDVKM, per germline. V was shortened by 6 bases and J by 6 bases, with 10 bases between the two germline ends. The CDR3 is made up of 12 amino acids. The DNA for the CDR3 is TGTGCCAGCAGGGCTTACCTGGATACGCAGTATTTT. Residues: CASRAYLDTQYF. The full variable domain, with the rest looked up from reference TRBV28 and TRBJ2-3, is DVKVTQSSRYLVKRTGEKVFLECVQDMDHENMFWYRQDPGLGLRLIYFSYDVKMKEKGDIPEGYSVSREKKERFSLILESASTNQTSMYLCASRAYLDTQYFGPGTRLTVL.

V and J are TRBV7-3 and TRBJ2-2; TRBD2 might be the D (6 bases). This CDR3 contains 15 residues. The V gene's germline CDR1 is SGHTA and CDR2 FQGTGA. Deletions cut 5 bases from V and 4 bases from J, with 14 bases between. CDR3 DNA: TGTGCCAGCAGCGAACGCCCGGGGGTCACCGGGGAGCTGTTTTTT. Translation: CASSERPGVTGELFF.

The V and J genes are TRBV4-2 and TRBJ2-1, with 7 bases lining up with TRBD2. The V gene's germline CDR1 is LGHNA and CDR2 YNFKEQ. The CDR3 consists of 14 residues. J was trimmed by 8 bases and V by 1 base; bases with no gene match: 5. Written as DNA, the CDR3 is TGTGCCAGCAGCCAAGCGGCGGGAGATGATGAGCAGTTCTTC. This sequence encodes CASSQAAGDDEQFF.

V is TRBV3-1 and J is TRBJ1-1; D unresolved. This CDR3 comprises 16 residues. CDR1 is LGHDT, CDR2 YNNKEL, per germline (reference sequence). V was pared by 1 base and J by 0 bases, with 12 bases between. The CDR3 nucleotides read TGTGCCAGCAGCCAAGCCTACTCTCGGGTGAACACTGAAGCTTTCTTT. Amino acid sequence: CASSQAYSRVNTEAFF.

For the CDR3, the DNA is TGTGCCAGCAGCTTACCGGGAGTAGTTTCGCAGTATTTT. It is translated as CASSLPGVVSQYF. This chain connects TRBV11-3 to TRBJ2-3; TRBD2 might be the D (6 bases). This CDR3 contains 13 residues. V shed 2 bases and J shed 10 bases, with 13 bases lying between them. Looked up from germline, CDR1 is SGHNT and CDR2 is YENEEA.

The V gene is TRBV2, the J gene TRBJ1-2; D is possibly TRBD1 (5 bases). V was shortened by 7 bases and J by 7 bases, with 16 bases between the two germline ends. The CDR3 is 13 residues long. The V gene's germline CDR1 is SNHLY and CDR2 FYNNEI. In DNA form, the CDR3 reads TGTGCCAGCAAGCAGGGTGAGGCAGTTGGCTACACCTTC. This sequence encodes CASKQGEAVGYTF.

The chain is built from TRBV30 and TRBJ1-1; D gene ambiguous. From germline, CDR1 is GTSNPN and CDR2 SVGIG (reference sequence). The CDR3 runs to 14 residues. Trimming cost V 4 bases and J 4 bases, with 16 bases left between them. CDR3 DNA: TGTGCCTGGACCGGGCGGAGGGCACTCACTGAAGCTTTCTTT. Protein product: CAWTGRRALTEAFF.

The V gene is TRBV12-3 or TRBV12-4, the J gene TRBJ1-5; the match to TRBD1 covers 8 bases. The CDR3 spans 16 residues. The V segment lost 3 bases and the J segment 2 bases; nucleotides outside the gene matches: 6. The CDR3 coding sequence is TGTGCCAGCAGTTTGGAGTCAGGGGGCGGCAATCAGCCCCAGCATTTT. Residues: CASSLESGGGNQPQHF.

The chain is built from TRBV28 and TRBJ2-5; TRBD2 aligns across 8 bases. Germline CDR1 MDHEN, CDR2 SYDVKM. The ends lost 4 bases at V and 4 bases at J; junction bases unmatched: 5. CDR3 length equals 14 residues. The CDR3 reads CASSSALAGETQYF. The CDR3 bases are TGTGCCAGCAGTTCTGCCCTAGCGGGAGAGACCCAGTACTTC.

V gene TRBV9 combines with J gene TRBJ1-2, with D uncertain. Trimming removed 5 bases from V and 0 bases from J, with 11 bases in between. The CDR3 is 14 amino acids. CDR1 SGDLS and CDR2 YYNGEE come from the germline V gene. The CDR3 protein is CASRAVSANYGYTF. In nucleotides, the CDR3 is TGTGCCAGCAGAGCCGTCTCGGCTAACTATGGCTACACCTTC.

The gene calls are TRBV20-1 and TRBJ1-5; 7 bases agree with TRBD1. CDR3 length: 15 amino acids. V lost 1 base, J lost 1 base, and 4 bases stayed unmatched. CDR1 and CDR2 (germline): DFQATT, SNEGSKA (reference sequence). Here the CDR3 reads CSARANRGSNQPQHF. The CDR3 nucleotides read TGCAGTGCTAGAGCGAACAGGGGAAGCAATCAGCCCCAGCATTTT.